This TCR beta chain stems from a study of T cells expressing NK-cell markers. A note on this clonotype: Its antigen is not known.

TCRdb re-called the 5' RACE reads and catalogs CDR3 proteins one per entry, DNA excluded. The sample has roughly 23,000 distinct CDR3 sequences, and its top ten clones hold 58%. Overall study findings and caveats: The study left the HCMV specificity of expanded NKG2C+ T cell clones unresolved. Several of the donors also had these clonotypes leading their CD3+CD56-NKG2C+ fraction.

The CDR3 sequence is 15 residues long. CDR1 and CDR2 (germline): SGHTA, FQGTGA. The specimen was blood T cells: a sorted CD56 or NKG2C T cell subset, CD4+ or CD8+ T cells, or bulk PBMC T cells (not recorded which). This chain joins TRBV7-3 and TRBJ2-1; no DNA is available, so the TRBD2 call from TCRdb remains unchecked. The TCR sequence derives from a man between 18 and 69 years old in good health. CDR3 loop: CASSETSGSYNEQFF.